This T cell receptor (beta chain) was sequenced during a study of blood T cell repertoires in COVID-19 (dated by TCRdb to between 2020 and 2021). Context from the whole study: Samples covering the acute and convalescent phases of COVID-19 were provided by collaborators in the United States, Italy and Spain. A de-identified subject ID, COVID-19 status, age in years and sex were almost always included in the sample metadata. The samples were drawn from two sources: the first 160 participants of the ongoing ImmuneRACE study, and 1,000 to 1,500 subjects contributed by 6 global collaborators. Subjects who had been exposed to COVID-19, were actively infected with it, or had recovered from it provided the deeply sampled blood TCRbeta repertoires that made up the dataset. The prospective study material was composed of cDNA or gDNA derived from T cells, B-cell-depleted T cells, or PBMCs. The repertoires were released in a freely available public database meant as a resource for research on the immune response to SARS-CoV-2. Where available, HLA class I and class II types were obtained from metadata supplied by the sample provider rather than from assay-based typing. Beyond this particular receptor, the publication reports: The quantity of clinical and demographic metadata differed by source and by participant and was supplied without curation.

The collaborating institutions used their own protocols to collect whole blood in K2EDTA tubes. For TCRbeta analysis, collaborator samples were shipped as frozen whole blood, as isolated PBMCs, or as DNA extracted from either sample type. The germline V gene provides CDR1 SNHLY and CDR2 FYNNEI. Measured from the cysteine to the phenylalanine, the CDR3 is 16 residues long. Only the CDR3 portion is preserved as DNA: 48 bases, with reading frame beginning at the first base. The V and J ends are trimmed by 7 bases and 5 bases, leaving 23 bases between them. TCRbeta CDR3 regions were amplified from genomic DNA by means of the immunoSEQ Assay, a bias-controlled multiplex PCR. The authors' analysis ran thus. Nucleated cell counts per sample were estimated from amplification of reference gene primers within the assay. To quantify the absolute abundance of each unique TCRbeta CDR3 rearrangement, sequence reads were collapsed and filtered. Productive Simpson clonality was computed per sample as the square root of Simpson's diversity index over productive rearrangements. The immuneACCESS repertoire file appears here via TCRdb, limited to in-frame rearrangements. These files lack a portion of the clones; in checked studies, under half of the deficit traces to unresolved V genes, and the cause of the others is not known. The DNA was the basis for D and trimming; V, J and clone size are from that table. The sample table lists under 75,000 clones, more than 85% of them with a count of one. Around 4.6% of the sample is held by the ten biggest clonotypes.

Of note for this clone: The clone's antigen remains unknown. Per-base quality was not reported, and no clone a single base away is much larger than it.

The receptor was isolated from a man aged 50-59 years with active COVID-19. The sequenced material came from peripheral blood. The V and J genes are TRBV2 and TRBJ1-2; confidence is insufficient to name the D gene. The nucleotides are TGTGCCAGCACAAACCCCGGGGTCCGCCGGGATTATGGCTACACCTTC. Its translation is CASTNPGVRRDYGYTF.